This is a list of T cell receptor beta chains from one sample in a study of blood T cell repertoires in COVID-19. Measured with immunoSEQ multiplex PCR; TCRdb has only the in-frame clones, and not every one. The sample gives around 59,000 clones, under 80% of which show up once; around a tenth is in the top ten. The source material was peripheral blood. These receptors were obtained from a human donor in a cohort sampled during active COVID-19. CDR3s include the opening cysteine and the closing phenylalanine or tryptophan. D genes are given only for firm matches. Only part of the rows carry a size: once, few, many, or a class if the clone is expanded.

j_call,d_call,v_call,clone_size,cdr3_nt,cdr3_aa
TRBJ2-6,TRBD1,TRBV27,NA,TGTGCCAGCAGGAACTCACAGGGGGCCTGGGCCAACGTCCTGACTTTC,CASRNSQGAWANVLTF
TRBJ1-3,NA,TRBV9,NA,TGTGCCAGCAGCGCCGGGACACGAGGAAACACCATATATTTT,CASSAGTRGNTIYF
TRBJ2-3,NA,TRBV19,NA,TGTGCCAGTAGTATAGATGGCGGGACAGATACGCAGTATTTT,CASSIDGGTDTQYF
TRBJ2-5,NA,TRBV5-3,NA,TGTGCCAGAAGCCGTATCCGGGACTTAGGGATAGTGGGACAAGAGACCCAGTACTTC,CARSRIRDLGIVGQETQYF
TRBJ1-2,NA,TRBV24-1,NA,TGTGCCACCAGTGATCGTCGCAGATACTATGGCTACACCTTC,CATSDRRRYYGYTF
TRBJ2-5,TRBD1,TRBV19,NA,TGTGCCAGTAGTATAGGGACAGGCGTCCAAGAGACCCAGTACTTC,CASSIGTGVQETQYF
TRBJ1-3,NA,TRBV5-1,once,TGCGCCAGCAGCTTGGCCGGGTCCAACTCTGGAAACACCATATATTTT,CASSLAGSNSGNTIYF
TRBJ1-2,TRBD1,TRBV18,few,TGTGCCAGCTCACGAGGACAGGGTCAAGGCGGCTACACCTTC,CASSRGQGQGGYTF
TRBJ1-2,NA,TRBV20-1,NA,TGCAGTGCTAGTAGCGCCCAGAACTATGGCTACACCTTC,CSASSAQNYGYTF
TRBJ2-1,TRBD2,TRBV28,once,TGTGCCAGCAGTTTCGTAGCGGGATATAATGAGCAGTTCTTC,CASSFVAGYNEQFF
TRBJ1-2,NA,TRBV6-5,NA,TGTGCCAGCAGCCCATTTGGGGGGGCGCGGGATGGCTACACCTTC,CASSPFGGARDGYTF
TRBJ2-1,TRBD2,TRBV7-2,NA,TGTGCCAGCAGCTTCCGACTAGCGGGAGGGAGGTACAATGAGCAGTTCTTC,CASSFRLAGGRYNEQFF
TRBJ1-2,TRBD1,TRBV28,NA,TGTGCCAGCAGTTCTGACAGGGGGCTATTGGGTGACTATGGCTACACCTTC,CASSSDRGLLGDYGYTF
TRBJ1-1,NA,TRBV4-3,once,TGCGCCAGCAGCCAAGCGATGGGCGCTGAAGCTTTCTTT,CASSQAMGAEAFF
TRBJ2-3,TRBD2,TRBV9,NA,TGTGCCAGCAGCGTGGGACTAGCGGGAGGAACTGTAGATACGCAGTATTTT,CASSVGLAGGTVDTQYF
TRBJ1-1,NA,TRBV7-2,NA,TGTGCCAGCAGCTTTTGGGGCTCGAACACTGAAGCTTTCTTT,CASSFWGSNTEAFF
TRBJ2-3,TRBD2,TRBV28,NA,TGTGCCAGCAGGCGATCTAGCGGGAGCACAGATACGCAGTATTTT,CASRRSSGSTDTQYF
TRBJ2-2,NA,TRBV18,NA,TGTGCCAGCTGGGACTTCCAGGTCACCGGGGAGCTGTTTTTT,CASWDFQVTGELFF
TRBJ1-1,NA,TRBV10-2,NA,TGCGCCAGCAGTGCCTTAACGGGGTGGGACACTGAAGCTTTCTTT,CASSALTGWDTEAFF
TRBJ2-7,NA,TRBV5-4,NA,TGTGCCATCCGACGGGACCTGACAGGCTCCTACGAGCAGTACTTC,CAIRRDLTGSYEQYF
TRBJ1-6,TRBD1,TRBV5-1,NA,TGCGCCAGCAAACAGGGGACGGATTCACCCCTCCACTTT,CASKQGTDSPLHF
TRBJ2-1,TRBD2,TRBV2,NA,TGTGCCAGCACGGATCGACTAGCGGGAGACAATGAGCAGTTCTTC,CASTDRLAGDNEQFF
TRBJ2-3,TRBD2,TRBV28,NA,TGTGCCAGCAGTCCGGGGGCAGCGGGAGGCTACACAGATACGCAGTATTTT,CASSPGAAGGYTDTQYF
TRBJ2-7,NA,TRBV23-1,NA,TGCGCCAGCAGTCAGTGCCAGGCCGCGTACGAGCAGTACTTC,CASSQCQAAYEQYF
TRBJ2-7,NA,TRBV4-2,few,TGTGCCAGCAGCCAAGATGGATTGAGCGAATTTAACTACGAGCAGTACTTC,CASSQDGLSEFNYEQYF